This T cell receptor beta chain derives from a study of cytomegalovirus exposure and HLA in healthy donors. The primer mix had 60 Vbeta and 13 Jbeta primers. Produced via immunoSEQ multiplex PCR; TCRdb's table is partial and in-frame only. The sample lists some 190,000 clones; just over 75% were seen once. There are 15 residues in the CDR3. The clonotype was recovered from a man younger than 35 in good health and CMV-seronegative. The chain recombines TRBV21-1 with TRBJ2-3; the D segment call TRBD1 is taken from the table without a DNA check. TRBV21-1 is a pseudogene segment. The sample consisted of PBMCs. CDR3 sequence (DNA): TGTGCCAGTCCCCAGACAGGAGGAGGTCCAGATACGCAGTATTTT. Translation gives CASPQTGGGPDTQYF.